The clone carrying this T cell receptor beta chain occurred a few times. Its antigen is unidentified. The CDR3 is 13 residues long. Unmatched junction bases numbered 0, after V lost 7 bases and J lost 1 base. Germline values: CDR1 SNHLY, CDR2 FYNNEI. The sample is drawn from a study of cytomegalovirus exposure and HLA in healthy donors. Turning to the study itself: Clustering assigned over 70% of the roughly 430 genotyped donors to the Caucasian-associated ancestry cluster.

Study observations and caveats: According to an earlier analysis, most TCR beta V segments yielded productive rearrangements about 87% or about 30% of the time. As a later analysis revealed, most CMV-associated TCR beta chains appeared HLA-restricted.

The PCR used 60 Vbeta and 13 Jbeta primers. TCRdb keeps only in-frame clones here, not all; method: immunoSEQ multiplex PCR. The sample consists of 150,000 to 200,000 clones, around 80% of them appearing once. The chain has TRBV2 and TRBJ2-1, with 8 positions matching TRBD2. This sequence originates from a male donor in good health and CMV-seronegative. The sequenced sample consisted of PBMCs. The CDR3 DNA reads TGTGCCAGCACGGGGGGGTCCTACAATGAGCAGTTCTTC. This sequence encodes CASTGGSYNEQFF.